Below, one T cell receptor beta chain is given with its context. Its antigen remains unidentified. No per-base quality is available; no much larger clone lies one base away. The data were obtained in a study of long-term antiretroviral therapy in people with HIV (dated by TCRdb to between 2022 and 2023). As for the study more broadly: Collection of the earliest samples took place about a decade ahead of the 2015 WHO recommendation for immediate ART, at a time when ART was typically delayed until CD4 counts fell. Among the approximately 30 participants with HIV, about 11 were female. From a few dozen adults with confirmed HIV infection, the cohort provided some 200 cryopreserved PBMC samples, gathered serially across a mean of about six years (range 1-12). A retrospective serial study tested whether ART initiation and durable HIV suppression were associated with changes in peripheral blood TRB repertoire composition and diversity. Test extractions of a monoclonal T-cell line alongside a few dozen polyclonal samples showed no cross-contamination during QIAcube processing.

Taken from the germline V gene, the CDR1 and CDR2 loops are MNHEY and SVGAGI. The V end loses 6 bases and the J end loses 7 bases, and a stretch of 14 bases separates them. The cysteine opens and the phenylalanine closes a CDR3 of 13 amino acids. Of the read, only the CDR3 DNA is kept; its 39 bases are in frame from base 1. The immunoSEQ hsTCRB v3.0 assay was used at survey level resolution for TRB variable region sequencing. TRB sequencing targeted a depth of about 35,000-50,000 T-cell genomes per sample. TRB libraries were pooled and sequenced on an Illumina MiSeq using a v3 150-cycle kit. As for the authors' bioinformatics: Analysis of repertoires was carried out in R inside a reproducible Nextflow workflow spanning QC, data transformation and analysis. Custom analyses were implemented in LymphoSeq2, an R package for AIRR-Seq data exploration. A handful of samples that produced fewer than 5000 total TRB sequences were removed, so some 190 HIV repertoires were analyzed. Of the 188 retained HIV repertoires, under 65 were collected before and about 130 after ART initiation. Repertoires were downsampled to 5000 TRB nucleotide sequences, and summary statistics were averaged over 100 downsampling iterations. Only TRB sequences with CDR3 regions of at least seven amino acids were retained for analysis. Two measures captured diversity: a Shannon entropy-derived clonality score and the Gini coefficient. In the repertoire networks, any two of the top 5000 CDR3 amino acid sequences were linked whenever the two sequences differed by an edit distance of one. Antigen specificity groups and MHC restriction were predicted for TRB CDR3 amino acid sequences with GLIPH2. CDR3 amino acid sequences were matched against VDJdb and McPAS-TCR to flag known CMV, EBV, HIV or tissue antigen associations. Pre-ART, post-ART and control groups were compared with Wilcoxon signed-rank tests and Holm-Bonferroni correction. TCRdb limited this immuneACCESS table to in-frame rearrangements with V and J called. A share of clones is missing; checked studies link under half to unresolved V genes, and the rest is unexplained. V, J and clone size were drawn from that table, and D and trimming were deduced from the DNA. Present in this sample are 25,000 to 30,000 clones, nearly 97% of which were seen just once. Around 7.4% of the sample belongs to the ten largest clones.

Participants were included only if at least one PBMC sample before ART initiation and at least two post-ART samples were available. Treatment was received in the United States of America by all participants with HIV. Cryopreserved samples of 1-10 million PBMC were thawed and washed before DNA extraction. At the time of the earliest PBMC sample, participants with HIV were aged between roughly 20 and 54 years. PBMC samples from each participant spanned 1-4 timepoints before ART initiation and 2-8 timepoints after ART initiation, with a median of 7 samples. For every participant, serial HIV viral load, CD4+ T-cell count, ART history and demographic data were obtained. Genomic DNA was extracted from unsorted PBMC with a Qiagen kit on a QIAcube, processed in batches of 12 samples. Here is what the overall study found, with its caveats: Inferences about post-ART repertoire changes are limited because no data were available on ART adherence, viral resistance or therapy changes. At every time point, the repertoire was dominated by expanded TRB clones first identified before ART initiation, although this dominance fluctuated and, in many PLHIV, declined after ART. Compared with controls, HIV repertoires had narrower CDR3 length ranges, and the network structure pointed to an antigen-experienced repertoire that shifted only slightly toward naive after ART. Limited PBMC availability meant only the TCR beta chain was sequenced, without alpha chain pairing. Because pre-ART samples had limited cell numbers, profiling was done on unsorted PBMC rather than on sorted CD4+ and CD8+ T cells. Samples dated from 2004 to 2017, and the ART regimens used may be less effective than current ones. Starting ART was linked to a significant rise in TRB diversity, yet even after long-term ART the diversity remained significantly lower than in transplant donor controls.

The rearranged segments are TRBV6-5 and TRBJ2-3; TRBD1 could be the D gene, as 6 bases match. The receptor comes from a man aged 25-40 years with HIV. The source material was unsorted PBMCs, sampled 5.3 years after starting antiretroviral therapy. This receptor carries the CDR3 CASRTVGANTQYF. At the DNA level, the sequence is TGTGCCAGCAGGACCGTGGGGGCAAATACGCAGTATTTT.